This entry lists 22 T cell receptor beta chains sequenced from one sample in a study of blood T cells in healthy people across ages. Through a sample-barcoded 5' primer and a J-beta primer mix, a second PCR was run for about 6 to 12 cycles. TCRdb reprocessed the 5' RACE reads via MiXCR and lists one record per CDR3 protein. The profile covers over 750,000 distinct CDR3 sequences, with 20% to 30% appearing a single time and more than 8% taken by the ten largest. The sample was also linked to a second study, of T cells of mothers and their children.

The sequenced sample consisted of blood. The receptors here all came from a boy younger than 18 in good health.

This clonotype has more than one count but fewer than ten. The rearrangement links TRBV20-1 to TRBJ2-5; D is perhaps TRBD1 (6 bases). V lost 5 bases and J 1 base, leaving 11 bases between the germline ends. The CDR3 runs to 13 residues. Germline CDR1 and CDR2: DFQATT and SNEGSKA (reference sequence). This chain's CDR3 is CSAGQLAQETQYF. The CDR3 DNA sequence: TGCAGTGCTGGACAGTTAGCCCAAGAGACCCAGTACTTC.

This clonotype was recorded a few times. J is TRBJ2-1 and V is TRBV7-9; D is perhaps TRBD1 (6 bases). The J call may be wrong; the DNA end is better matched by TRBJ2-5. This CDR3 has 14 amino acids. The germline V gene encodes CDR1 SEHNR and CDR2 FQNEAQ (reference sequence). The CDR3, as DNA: TGTGCCAGCAGCTTCGTAGTGGGGGCAAAGACCCAGTACTTC. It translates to CASSFVVGAKTQYF.

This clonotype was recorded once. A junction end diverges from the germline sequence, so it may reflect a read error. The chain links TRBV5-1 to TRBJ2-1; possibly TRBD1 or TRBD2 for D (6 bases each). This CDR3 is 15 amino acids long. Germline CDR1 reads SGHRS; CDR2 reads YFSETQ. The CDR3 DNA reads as TGCGTCAGCAGCTTGAGTTCGGGGGCGTACAATGAGCAGTTCTTC. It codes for CVSSLSSGAYNEQFF. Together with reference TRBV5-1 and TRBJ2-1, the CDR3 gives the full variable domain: KAGVTQTPRYLIKTRGQQVTLSCSPISGHRSVSWYQQTPGQGLQFLFEYFSETQRNKGNFPGRFSGRQFSNSRSEMNVSTLELGDSALYLCVSSLSSGAYNEQFFGPGTRLTVL.

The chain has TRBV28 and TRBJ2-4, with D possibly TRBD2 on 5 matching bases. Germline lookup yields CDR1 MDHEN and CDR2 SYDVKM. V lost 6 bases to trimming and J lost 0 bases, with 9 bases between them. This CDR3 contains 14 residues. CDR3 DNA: TGTGCCAGCAGCAACAGCGGAGCCAAAAACATTCAGTACTTC. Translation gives CASSNSGAKNIQYF.

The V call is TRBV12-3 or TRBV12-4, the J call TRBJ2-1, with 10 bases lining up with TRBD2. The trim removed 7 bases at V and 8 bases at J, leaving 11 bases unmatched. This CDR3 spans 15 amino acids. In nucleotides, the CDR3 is TGTGCCAGCACCCCCGCGGGACTAGCGTCCGATGAGCAGTTCTTC. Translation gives CASTPAGLASDEQFF.

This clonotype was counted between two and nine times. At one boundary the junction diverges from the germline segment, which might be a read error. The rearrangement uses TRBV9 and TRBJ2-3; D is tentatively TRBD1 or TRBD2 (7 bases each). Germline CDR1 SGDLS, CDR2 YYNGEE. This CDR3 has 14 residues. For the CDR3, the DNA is TGTGCCAGTAGCGGCAGGGGGGGAACAGATACGCAGTATTTT. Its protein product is CASSGRGGTDTQYF.

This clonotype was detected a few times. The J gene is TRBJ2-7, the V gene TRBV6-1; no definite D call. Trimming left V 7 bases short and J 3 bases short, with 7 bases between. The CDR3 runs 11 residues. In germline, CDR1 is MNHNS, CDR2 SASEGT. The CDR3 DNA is TGTGCCAGCATGAAAGGCTACGAGCAGTACTTC. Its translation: CASMKGYEQYF.

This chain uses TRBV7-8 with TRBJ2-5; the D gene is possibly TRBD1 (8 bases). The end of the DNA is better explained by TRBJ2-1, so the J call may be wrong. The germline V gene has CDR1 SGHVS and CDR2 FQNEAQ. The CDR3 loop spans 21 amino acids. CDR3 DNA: TGTGCCAGCAGCTTCGGGACAGGTCGGGGTAAACTAGCGAGTTATTACAATGAGCAGTTCTTC. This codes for CASSFGTGRGKLASYYNEQFF.

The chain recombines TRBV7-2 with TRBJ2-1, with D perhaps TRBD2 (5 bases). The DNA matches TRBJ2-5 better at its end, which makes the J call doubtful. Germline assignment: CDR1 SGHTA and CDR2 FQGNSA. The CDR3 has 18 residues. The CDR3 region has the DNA TGTGCCAGCAGCCCAGGAGGATTGGGCTACTCCCTTCCATGGACCCAGTACTTC. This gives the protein CASSPGGLGYSLPWTQYF.

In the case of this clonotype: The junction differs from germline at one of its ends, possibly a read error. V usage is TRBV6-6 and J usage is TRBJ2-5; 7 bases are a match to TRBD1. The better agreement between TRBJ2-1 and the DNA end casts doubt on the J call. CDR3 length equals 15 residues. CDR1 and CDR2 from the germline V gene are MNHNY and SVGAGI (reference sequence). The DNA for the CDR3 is TGTGCCAGCAGTTACGGGACAGCTAGATACAATCAGCAGTTCTTC. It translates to CASSYGTARYNQQFF.

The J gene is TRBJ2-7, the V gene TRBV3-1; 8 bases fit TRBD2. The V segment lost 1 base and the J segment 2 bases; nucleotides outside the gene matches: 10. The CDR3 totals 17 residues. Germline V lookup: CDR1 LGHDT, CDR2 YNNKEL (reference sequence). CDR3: CASSQGTSGTFPYEQYF. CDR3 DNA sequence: TGTGCCAGCAGCCAAGGAACTAGCGGAACGTTCCCCTACGAGCAGTACTTC.

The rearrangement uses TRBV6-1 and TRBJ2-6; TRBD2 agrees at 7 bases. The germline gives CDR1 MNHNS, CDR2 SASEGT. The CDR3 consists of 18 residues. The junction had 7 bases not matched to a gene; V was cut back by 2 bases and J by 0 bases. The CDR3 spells CASSEYWGGSSGANVLTF. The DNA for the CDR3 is TGTGCCAGCAGTGAATATTGGGGAGGGAGCTCTGGGGCCAACGTCCTGACTTTC.

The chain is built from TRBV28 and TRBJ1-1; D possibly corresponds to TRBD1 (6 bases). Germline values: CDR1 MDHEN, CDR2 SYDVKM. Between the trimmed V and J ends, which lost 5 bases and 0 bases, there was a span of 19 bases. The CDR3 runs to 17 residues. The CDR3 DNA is TGTGCCAGCAGTAAAACAGGGTCTTCGGGGATGAACACTGAAGCTTTCTTT. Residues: CASSKTGSSGMNTEAFF.

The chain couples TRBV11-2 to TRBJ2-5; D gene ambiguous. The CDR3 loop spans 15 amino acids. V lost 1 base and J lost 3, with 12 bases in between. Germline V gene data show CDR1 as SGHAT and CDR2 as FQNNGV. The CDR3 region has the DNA TGTGCCAGCAGCTTAGCAACGTTTGGCAAAGAGACCCAGTACTTC. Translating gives CASSLATFGKETQYF.

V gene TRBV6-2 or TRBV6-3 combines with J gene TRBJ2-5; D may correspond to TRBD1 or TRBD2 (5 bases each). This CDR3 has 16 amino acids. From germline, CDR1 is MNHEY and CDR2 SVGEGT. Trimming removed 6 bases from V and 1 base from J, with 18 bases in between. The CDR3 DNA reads TGTGCCAGCAGCCCCGGGGCGCTCCTAATCCAAGAGACCCAGTACTTC. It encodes CASSPGALLIQETQYF.

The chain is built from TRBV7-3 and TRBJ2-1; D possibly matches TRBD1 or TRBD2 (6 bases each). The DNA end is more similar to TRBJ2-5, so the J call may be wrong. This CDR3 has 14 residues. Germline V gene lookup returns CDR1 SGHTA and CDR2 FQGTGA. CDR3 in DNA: TGTGCCAGCAGCTTAACGAGGGGGGCTGAGACCCAGTACTTC. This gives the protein CASSLTRGAETQYF.

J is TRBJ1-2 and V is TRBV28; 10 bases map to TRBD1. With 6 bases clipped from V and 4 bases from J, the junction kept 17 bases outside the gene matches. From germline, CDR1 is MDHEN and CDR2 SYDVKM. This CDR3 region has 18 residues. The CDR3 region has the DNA TGTGCCAGCAGCCCCTCGCCGGGACAGGGGTTCGGTGGCTATGGCTACACCTTC. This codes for CASSPSPGQGFGGYGYTF.

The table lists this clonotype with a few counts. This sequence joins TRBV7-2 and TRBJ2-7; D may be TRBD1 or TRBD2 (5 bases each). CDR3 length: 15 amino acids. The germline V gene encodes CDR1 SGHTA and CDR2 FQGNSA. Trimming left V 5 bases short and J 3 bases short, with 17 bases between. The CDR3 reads CASSARDQGSYEQYF. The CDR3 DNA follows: TGTGCCAGCAGCGCCCGGGACCAGGGTAGCTACGAGCAGTACTTC.

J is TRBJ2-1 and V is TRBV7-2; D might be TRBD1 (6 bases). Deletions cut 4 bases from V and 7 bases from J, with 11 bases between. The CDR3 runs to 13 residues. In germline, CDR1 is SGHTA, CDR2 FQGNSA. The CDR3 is CASSWNRENEQFF. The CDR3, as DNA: TGTGCCAGCAGCTGGAACAGGGAAAATGAGCAGTTCTTC.

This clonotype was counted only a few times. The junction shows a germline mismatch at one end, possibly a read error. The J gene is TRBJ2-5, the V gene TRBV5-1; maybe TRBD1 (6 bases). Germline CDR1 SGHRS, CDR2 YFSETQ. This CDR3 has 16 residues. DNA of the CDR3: TGCGCCAGCAGCTTGGCCATGACCCCCGAGGGGGAGACCCAGCACTTC. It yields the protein CASSLAMTPEGETQHF. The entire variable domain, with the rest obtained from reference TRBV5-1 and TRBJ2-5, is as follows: KAGVTQTPRYLIKTRGQQVTLSCSPISGHRSVSWYQQTPGQGLQFLFEYFSETQRNKGNFPGRFSGRQFSNSRSEMNVSTLELGDSALYLCASSLAMTPEGETQHFGPGTRLLVL.

The CDR3 DNA is TGCGCCAGCAGCTTGGACAGGGTAGGCTACAATGAGCAGTTCTTC. It translates to CASSLDRVGYNEQFF. This sequence joins TRBV5-1 and TRBJ2-1; D may be TRBD1 (6 bases). This CDR3 is 15 amino acids long. Germline V lookup: CDR1 SGHRS, CDR2 YFSETQ. Between the trimmed V and J ends, which lost 0 bases and 3 bases, there was a span of 10 bases.

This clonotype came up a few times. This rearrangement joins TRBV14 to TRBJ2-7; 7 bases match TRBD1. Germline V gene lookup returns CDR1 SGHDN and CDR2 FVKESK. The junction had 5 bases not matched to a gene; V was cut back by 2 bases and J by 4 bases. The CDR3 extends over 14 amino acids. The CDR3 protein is CASSQRDSLYEQYF. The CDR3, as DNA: TGTGCCAGCAGCCAACGGGACAGCTTGTACGAGCAGTACTTC.